The 26 T cell receptor beta chains below all came from one sample that was sequenced in a study of cytomegalovirus exposure and HLA in healthy donors. The primer mix had 60 Vbeta and 13 Jbeta primers. TCRdb keeps only in-frame clones here, not all; method: immunoSEQ multiplex PCR. The sample has more than 150,000 clones, more than 75% seen once; the top ten hold roughly 2.4%. What was sequenced was PBMCs. The source of these receptors is a woman aged 18-29 years in good health and CMV-seronegative.

Note on this clone: At one end, the junction sequence differs from germline, possibly due to a read error. The rearrangement links TRBV6-5 to TRBJ2-5; possible D gene TRBD2, 5 bases. Looked up from germline, CDR1 is MNHEY and CDR2 is SVGAGI. This CDR3 is 14 amino acids long. The CDR3 DNA is TGTGCCAGCAGTTATTTGCCTCAGCCAGCGGACTTTCACTTC. It encodes CASSYLPQPADFHF.

The chain couples TRBV19 to TRBJ1-2, with 7 bases lining up with TRBD1. Germline CDR1 reads LNHDA; CDR2 reads SQIVND (reference sequence). Trimming took 6 bases from V and 0 from J; bases not matched to a gene: 4. The CDR3 totals 14 residues. This CDR3 is CASRRDRSNYGYTF. In DNA form, the CDR3 reads TGTGCCAGTAGACGGGACAGATCTAACTATGGCTACACCTTC.

The chain links TRBV28 to TRBJ2-6; D is unclear. Germline lookup yields CDR1 MDHEN and CDR2 SYDVKM. The CDR3 is 17 residues long. V shed 7 bases and J shed 1 base, with 17 bases lying between them. CDR3 coding DNA: TGTGCCAGCACCAGTGGAGCCGTGTCATCTGGGGCCAACGTCCTGACTTTC. It yields the protein CASTSGAVSSGANVLTF.

The rearrangement joins TRBV10-1 to TRBJ1-2; D is unresolved. Germline CDR1 reads WNHNN; CDR2 reads SYGVQD (reference sequence). This CDR3 has 13 residues. The V end lost 6 bases, the J end lost 1 base, and 9 bases lay between the germline ends. The CDR3 DNA follows: TGCGCCAGCAGCCCGGGAGTTAACTATGGCTACACCTTC. As protein: CASSPGVNYGYTF.

In this sample, this clone turned up once. CDR3 DNA: TGTGCCAGCAGCTTGGGCGGGAGTCCCTACAATGAGCAGTTCTTC. Amino acids: CASSLGGSPYNEQFF. The chain carries TRBV5-8 and TRBJ2-1; 7 bases are shared with TRBD2. V lost 0 bases to trimming and J lost 2 bases; unmatched junction nucleotides: 2. The V gene's germline CDR1 is SGHTS and CDR2 YDEGEE. The CDR3 covers 15 residues.

This chain connects TRBV5-1 to TRBJ2-3; D ambiguous. The germline V gene encodes CDR1 SGHRS and CDR2 YFSETQ. V lost 0 bases and J 2 bases, leaving 10 bases between the germline ends. The CDR3 sequence is 15 residues long. CDR3 protein: CASSLGAYSTDTQYF. The DNA of the CDR3 is TGCGCCAGCAGCTTGGGGGCCTATTCCACAGATACGCAGTATTTT.

The genes are TRBV15 and TRBJ2-1; possibly TRBD2 for D (6 bases). Looked up from germline, CDR1 is LNHNV and CDR2 is YYDKDF (reference sequence). Trimming removed 2 bases from V and 7 bases from J, with 21 bases in between. The CDR3 has 17 residues. CDR3 nucleotide sequence: TGTGCCACCAGCAGATCCCGGGCGGGACTGTTAAGGAATGAGCAGTTCTTC. Translating gives CATSRSRAGLLRNEQFF.

The J gene is TRBJ1-2, the V gene TRBV5-1; 7 nucleotides line up with TRBD1. The CDR3 length is 13 residues. V shed 3 bases and J 11 bases; nucleotides not matched to a gene: 10. From germline, CDR1 is SGHRS and CDR2 YFSETQ. The DNA of the CDR3 is TGCGCCAGCAGCTCACAGGGGCCCGGGGATTACACCTTC. Translated, it gives CASSSQGPGDYTF.

The chain uses TRBV27 and TRBJ1-2; TRBD1 agrees at 11 bases. Per germline, CDR1 MNHEY and CDR2 SMNVEV (reference sequence). J was trimmed by 7 bases and V by 5 bases; bases with no gene match: 12. There are 16 residues in the CDR3. In DNA, the CDR3 is TGTGCCAGCAGTCACCACCTGGGACAGGGGGGGAGTGGCTACACCTTC. Translating it yields CASSHHLGQGGSGYTF.

This chain uses TRBV6-1 with TRBJ1-6; D not resolved. Trimming cost V 3 bases and J 11 bases, with 14 bases left between them. Germline V gene data show CDR1 as MNHNS and CDR2 as SASEGT. The CDR3 loop spans 14 amino acids. The CDR3 DNA reads TGTGCCAGCAGTGAGGATCCCACCGGGACACCCCTCCACTTT. Protein sequence: CASSEDPTGTPLHF.

The gene calls are TRBV30 and TRBJ2-7; maybe TRBD1 (5 bases). Germline V lookup: CDR1 GTSNPN, CDR2 SVGIG (reference sequence). V lost 3 bases and J lost 3, with 9 bases in between. CDR3 size: 12 residues. The CDR3 sequence: CAWSRVDYEQYF. The DNA for the CDR3 is TGTGCCTGGAGCAGGGTGGACTACGAGCAGTACTTC.

The chain has TRBV19 and TRBJ1-2, with 8 bases fitting TRBD1. Trimming cost V 5 bases and J 6 bases; bases outside gene matches: 8. The germline CDR1 and CDR2 sequences are LNHDA and SQIVND (reference sequence). The CDR3 has 14 residues. The CDR3 nucleotides read TGTGCCAGTAGTGTGGACAGGGATTTTGATGGCTACACCTTC. Translated, it gives CASSVDRDFDGYTF.

V usage is TRBV5-4 and J usage is TRBJ2-7, with no clear D. The CDR3 consists of 15 residues. The germline V gene has CDR1 SGHNT and CDR2 YYREEE (reference sequence). With 4 bases removed from V and 0 bases from J, the gap between germline ends came to 14 bases. The chain's CDR3 is CASSQEVADSYEQYF. The CDR3, as DNA: TGTGCCAGCAGCCAAGAAGTAGCAGACTCCTACGAGCAGTACTTC.

This clone was counted between two and nine times. This chain uses TRBV10-3 with TRBJ2-5, with 7 bases identical to TRBD1. The CDR3 runs 12 residues. Germline lookup yields CDR1 ENHRY and CDR2 SYGVKD. With 11 bases clipped from V and 4 bases from J, the junction kept 7 bases outside the gene matches. CDR3 loop: CAVRQGLETQYF. CDR3 bases: TGTGCCGTAAGACAGGGTTTAGAGACCCAGTACTTC.

J is TRBJ1-2 and V is TRBV19; 9 bases are a match to TRBD1. The CDR3 is made up of 13 amino acids. CDR1 and CDR2 (germline): LNHDA, SQIVND (reference sequence). The trim removed 7 bases at V and 5 bases at J, leaving 5 bases unmatched. The CDR3 nucleotides read TGTGCCAGTAAGGGGACAGGGCCTTATGGCTACACCTTC. It specifies CASKGTGPYGYTF. The full variable domain, completed using reference TRBV19 and TRBJ1-2, is DGGITQSPKYLFRKEGQNVTLSCEQNLNHDAMYWYRQDPGQGLRLIYYSQIVNDFQKGDIAEGYSVSREKKESFPLTVTSAQKNPTAFYLCASKGTGPYGYTFGSGTRLTVV.

The chain is built from TRBV18 and TRBJ1-6, with a possible D match to TRBD1 (6 bases). Trimming removed 3 bases from V and 9 bases from J, with 18 bases in between. The CDR3 length is 16 residues. The germline V gene has CDR1 KGHSH and CDR2 LQKENI. CDR3 in amino acids: CASSPSGGARRSPLHF. The CDR3 nucleotides are TGTGCCAGCTCACCCTCCGGGGGGGCGAGGCGTTCACCCCTCCACTTT.

The rearrangement joins TRBV11-2 to TRBJ1-2; weak D call: TRBD1 (6 bases). Germline V gene lookup returns CDR1 SGHAT and CDR2 FQNNGV. There are 14 residues in the CDR3. Trimming shortened V by 7 bases and J by 4 bases, and 16 bases separated the two germline ends. The CDR3 is CASKISGQSYGYTF. For the CDR3, the DNA is TGTGCCAGCAAAATATCCGGACAGAGCTATGGCTACACCTTC.

This chain uses TRBV9 with TRBJ2-2; D perhaps matches TRBD2 (5 bases). Germline lookup yields CDR1 SGDLS and CDR2 YYNGEE. The CDR3 length is 18 residues. Trimming pared 2 bases from V and 2 bases from J, leaving 19 bases between. The CDR3 coding sequence is TGTGCCAGCAGCGTGGGCCTAAATGTCGGGGATAACACCGGGGAGCTGTTTTTT. This codes for CASSVGLNVGDNTGELFF.

The chain joins TRBV6-1 to TRBJ1-2, with D perhaps matching TRBD1 (6 bases). CDR3 length equals 17 residues. V was trimmed by 2 bases and J by 5 bases, leaving 21 bases between them. Germline values: CDR1 MNHNS, CDR2 SASEGT. The CDR3 DNA reads TGTGCCAGCAGTGAAACGCTTGTCGGGACAAACCTTTATGGCTACACCTTC. As protein: CASSETLVGTNLYGYTF.

The gene calls are TRBV9 and TRBJ2-7; D is perhaps TRBD1 (6 bases). Per the germline V gene, CDR1 is SGDLS and CDR2 is YYNGEE. The CDR3 length is 14 residues. Deletions cut 4 bases from V and 2 bases from J, with 13 bases between. The DNA of the CDR3 is TGTGCCAGCAGCACCGGACAGTTGGCCTACGAGCAGTACTTC. This sequence encodes CASSTGQLAYEQYF.

The chain employs TRBV6-9 and TRBJ2-3; 10 bases align to TRBD2. CDR1 MNHGY and CDR2 SVAAGI come from the germline V gene. This CDR3 has 17 amino acids. Losses at the gene ends were 4 bases for V and 0 bases for J; bases not matched to a gene: 7. The CDR3 nucleotides are TGTGCCAGCAGTTCCTTGCTAGCGGGGGAGAGCACAGATACGCAGTATTTT. The encoded protein is CASSSLLAGESTDTQYF.

The chain combines TRBV18 with TRBJ2-3; D call uncertain. CDR1 is KGHSH and CDR2 is LQKENI in the germline V gene. This CDR3 has 13 amino acids. V was clipped by 7 bases and J by 3 bases, with 11 bases between them. The CDR3 sequence is CASFTPSTDTQYF. DNA of the CDR3: TGTGCCAGCTTCACACCCAGTACAGATACGCAGTATTTT.

V and J are TRBV4-3 and TRBJ2-3; D is unclear. The germline CDR1 and CDR2 sequences are LGHNA and YSLEER. The V gene lost 0 bases and the J gene lost 3 bases, with 7 bases spanning the gap. This CDR3 comprises 14 residues. In DNA form, the CDR3 reads TGCGCCAGCAGCCAAGATACGAGGACAGATACGCAGTATTTT. It translates to CASSQDTRTDTQYF.

The rearrangement uses TRBV27 and TRBJ2-7; the D gene is possibly TRBD1 (5 bases). Looked up from germline, CDR1 is MNHEY and CDR2 is SMNVEV (reference sequence). V lost 3 bases and J lost 4, with 10 bases in between. The CDR3 is 13 amino acids. The CDR3 nucleotides are TGTGCCAGCAGTTTCGGCAGGGCTTACGAGCAGTACTTC. Encoded protein: CASSFGRAYEQYF.

In DNA, the CDR3 is TGTGCCAGCACCGAACTAGCGAGCTCCTACAATGAGCAGTTCTTC. Amino acids: CASTELASSYNEQFF. The rearrangement uses TRBV11-2 and TRBJ2-1, with TRBD2 matching over 7 bases. V shed 7 bases, J shed 0 bases, and the junction held 6 bases outside the gene matches. The CDR3 consists of 15 residues. Per the germline V gene, CDR1 is SGHAT and CDR2 is FQNNGV.

This chain uses TRBV15 with TRBJ1-6; possibly TRBD1 for D (6 bases). This CDR3 spans 15 amino acids. The V gene lost 0 bases and the J gene lost 9 bases, with 12 bases spanning the gap. Germline V gives CDR1 LNHNV, CDR2 YYDKDF (reference sequence). CDR3 sequence: CATSRDTQGISPLHF. The CDR3 bases are TGTGCCACCAGCAGAGATACCCAGGGGATTTCACCCCTCCACTTT.